The sequence of this TCR beta chain was determined in a study of OX40 agonist ivuxolimab in advanced cancers. V was clipped by 4 bases and J by 0 bases, with 10 bases between them. CDR1 and CDR2 (germline): GTSNPN, SVGIG (reference sequence). This CDR3 is built from 14 residues. Profiling relied on immunoSEQ multiplex PCR, and the TCRdb table lists in-frame clones only, not all of them. The sample consists of roughly 76,000 clones, around 87% of them appearing once. The specimen comprised CD4+ or CD8+ T cells sorted from blood, sampled in a trial of the OX40 agonist ivuxolimab. The source of this sequence is an adult with an advanced solid tumor such as melanoma, head and neck, liver or kidney cancer. The gene calls are TRBV30 and TRBJ1-5, with D possibly being TRBD1 (5 bases). CDR3 region: CAWTGGDSNQPQHF. The CDR3 DNA is TGTGCCTGGACTGGAGGGGATAGCAATCAGCCCCAGCATTTT. The variable domain in full, completed from reference TRBV30 and TRBJ1-5, reads SQTIHQWPATLVQPVGSPLSLECTVEGTSNPNLYWYRQAAGRGLQLLFYSVGIGQISSEVPQNLSASRPQDRQFILSSKKLLLSDSGFYLCAWTGGDSNQPQHFGDGTRLSIL.